These 19 T cell receptor beta chains share one sample of origin, sequenced in a study of T cell responses to AZD1222 COVID-19 vaccine. Sequencing used immunoSEQ multiplex PCR; TCRdb keeps in-frame clones, though not all of them. The repertoire includes around 160,000 clones, around 88% of them detected once, and roughly 16% sits in the top ten. The sequencing here drew on peripheral blood, taken on day 0 of AZD1222 vaccination. These TCRs come from an adult in good health.

The V gene is TRBV11-2, the J gene TRBJ1-1, with a weak D call TRBD1 (6 bases). V lost 0 bases and J lost 0, with 8 bases in between. Germline CDR1 reads SGHAT; CDR2 reads FQNNGV. The CDR3 has 15 amino acids. The CDR3 sequence is CASSLEGTMNTEAFF. For the CDR3, the DNA is TGTGCCAGCAGCTTAGAAGGGACAATGAACACTGAAGCTTTCTTT.

The chain has TRBV18 and TRBJ1-5, with a possible D match to TRBD1 (6 bases). The CDR3 is made up of 16 amino acids. Germline CDR1 is KGHSH and CDR2 is LQKENI. V was trimmed by 3 bases and J by 5 bases, leaving 17 bases between them. The CDR3 region is CASSPRVGGAHQPQHF. CDR3 DNA: TGTGCCAGCTCACCCCGTGTGGGGGGCGCCCATCAGCCCCAGCATTTT.

The V gene is TRBV5-5, the J gene TRBJ1-6; D remains ambiguous. CDR1 and CDR2 from the germline V gene are SGHKS and YYEKEE (reference sequence). This CDR3 comprises 17 residues. The V gene lost 2 bases and the J gene lost 5 bases, with 17 bases spanning the gap. The CDR3 sequence: CASSFPSGDRDNSPLHF. Here the CDR3 DNA reads TGTGCCAGCAGCTTTCCGTCCGGGGATCGGGATAATTCACCCCTCCACTTT.

The chain recombines TRBV29-1 with TRBJ2-3; D is perhaps TRBD2 (7 bases). The CDR3 is 13 residues long. The germline V gene encodes CDR1 SQVTM and CDR2 ANQGSEA. The V end lost 4 bases, the J end lost 1 base, and 9 bases lay between the germline ends. The CDR3 DNA follows: TGCAGCGTTGTAGGGGGGGGCACAGATACGCAGTATTTT. Translated: CSVVGGGTDTQYF.

The chain carries TRBV5-1 and TRBJ2-7, with 10 bases that match TRBD2. CDR1 SGHRS and CDR2 YFSETQ come from the germline V gene. Trimming took 0 bases from V and 1 from J; bases not matched to a gene: 4. The CDR3 runs 16 residues. CDR3 residues: CASSLAASGGSYEQYF. The CDR3, as DNA: TGCGCCAGCAGCTTGGCCGCTAGCGGGGGTTCCTACGAGCAGTACTTC.

The rearrangement links TRBV9 to TRBJ2-7; no clear D. This CDR3 contains 15 residues. Per germline, CDR1 SGDLS and CDR2 YYNGEE. Trimming took 0 bases from V and 1 from J, leaving 11 bases between them. CDR3 sequence (DNA): TGTGCCAGCAGCGTAGATACTGGTATGTCCTACGAGCAGTACTTC. This gives the protein CASSVDTGMSYEQYF.

The V gene is TRBV7-9, the J gene TRBJ2-1; D gene uncertain. Looked up from germline, CDR1 is SEHNR and CDR2 is FQNEAQ (reference sequence). The V and J ends lost 5 bases and 0 bases respectively, with 11 bases between them. This CDR3 has 15 amino acids. CDR3 loop: CASSAAASSYNEQFF. CDR3 bases: TGTGCCAGCAGCGCCGCGGCAAGCTCCTACAATGAGCAGTTCTTC. Based on the CDR3 plus reference TRBV7-9 and TRBJ2-1, the full variable domain is DTGVSQNPRHKITKRGQNVTFRCDPISEHNRLYWYRQTLGQGPEFLTYFQNEAQLEKSRLLSDRFSAERPKGSFSTLEIQRTEQGDSAMYLCASSAAASSYNEQFFGPGTRLTVL.

The V and J genes are TRBV10-3 and TRBJ1-1; TRBD1 aligns across 10 bases. The CDR3 extends over 13 amino acids. The V gene's germline CDR1 is ENHRY and CDR2 SYGVKD. V lost 8 bases, J lost 8 bases, and 8 bases stayed unmatched. In DNA, the CDR3 is TGTGCCATCGGACGGACAGGGGGATCAGAAGCTTTCTTT. Translated, it gives CAIGRTGGSEAFF.

This clone was found a few times. The chain uses TRBV28 and TRBJ2-1; D gene uncertain. Germline V CDR1 and CDR2: MDHEN, SYDVKM. The CDR3 covers 12 residues. Trimming cost V 2 bases and J 8 bases, with 7 bases left between them. CDR3 sequence: CASSLRKDEQFF. In DNA, the CDR3 is TGTGCCAGCAGTTTAAGAAAGGATGAGCAGTTCTTC. The entire variable domain, with the rest obtained from reference TRBV28 and TRBJ2-1, is as follows: DVKVTQSSRYLVKRTGEKVFLECVQDMDHENMFWYRQDPGLGLRLIYFSYDVKMKEKGDIPEGYSVSREKKERFSLILESASTNQTSMYLCASSLRKDEQFFGPGTRLTVL.

The genes are TRBV5-4 and TRBJ2-7; 8 bases are shared with TRBD1. Germline CDR1 SGHNT, CDR2 YYREEE (reference sequence). This CDR3 contains 14 residues. V lost 3 bases, J lost 2 bases, and 4 bases stayed unmatched. The CDR3: CASSSGGVAYEQYF. The CDR3 DNA sequence: TGTGCCAGCAGCTCAGGGGGCGTCGCCTACGAGCAGTACTTC.

CDR3 loop: CASSDPGLFTDTQYF. The CDR3 nucleotides are TGTGCCAGCAGTGACCCGGGACTATTCACAGATACGCAGTATTTT. V and J are TRBV9 and TRBJ2-3; 7 nucleotides line up with TRBD2. V shed 5 bases, J shed 2 bases, and the junction held 8 bases outside the gene matches. The V gene's germline CDR1 is SGDLS and CDR2 YYNGEE. CDR3 size: 15 residues.

The chain carries TRBV18 and TRBJ1-3, with TRBD1 identical over 8 bases. V trimming: 3 bases; J trimming: 3 bases; junction bases outside the gene matches: 7. Germline V gene lookup returns CDR1 KGHSH and CDR2 LQKENI. This CDR3 is 16 amino acids long. This CDR3 reads CASSPQGASYGNTIYF. The CDR3 DNA reads TGTGCCAGCTCACCTCAGGGGGCGTCTTATGGAAACACCATATATTTT. Variable domain in full (rest from reference TRBV18 and TRBJ1-3): NAGVMQNPRHLVRRRGQEARLRCSPMKGHSHVYWYRQLPEEGLKFMVYLQKENIIDESGMPKERFSAEFPKEGPSILRIQQVVRGDSAAYFCASSPQGASYGNTIYFGEGSWLTVV.

The table lists this clone with a count of one. The chain combines TRBV7-2 with TRBJ2-5, with 9 bases that match TRBD2. Germline V gives CDR1 SGHTA, CDR2 FQGNSA. Losses at the gene ends were 3 bases for V and 5 bases for J; bases not matched to a gene: 7. The CDR3 has 15 amino acids. DNA of the CDR3: TGTGCCAGCAGCTTCCAAGCGGGGGGACGGGAGACCCAGTACTTC. Translated: CASSFQAGGRETQYF.

The chain couples TRBV23-1 to TRBJ1-6; maybe TRBD1 (6 bases). TRBV23-1 is known as an ORF, though its function is uncertain. This CDR3 is built from 19 residues. With 10 bases removed from V and 3 bases from J, the gap between germline ends came to 28 bases. The chain's CDR3 is CAIAPGTGKRVYYNSPLHF. DNA of the CDR3: TGCGCCATCGCGCCCGGAACAGGGAAAAGGGTTTACTATAATTCACCCCTCCACTTT.

The rearrangement joins TRBV6-5 to TRBJ2-7; D unresolved. The germline V gene has CDR1 MNHEY and CDR2 SVGAGI. Trimming cost V 0 bases and J 4 bases, with 10 bases left between them. The CDR3 is 14 amino acids. CDR3 in amino acids: CASSYSGVVYEQYF. CDR3 DNA: TGTGCCAGCAGTTACTCTGGGGTGGTGTACGAGCAGTACTTC.

The rearrangement joins TRBV6-5 to TRBJ1-2; 10 bases are shared with TRBD1. CDR1 and CDR2 from the germline V gene are MNHEY and SVGAGI. J lost 4 bases, V lost 4 bases, and 9 bases had no gene match. The CDR3 loop spans 16 amino acids. In DNA form, the CDR3 reads TGTGCCAGCAGTTCCTTTGGGACAGGGGTCAGCTATGGCTACACCTTC. This translates into CASSSFGTGVSYGYTF.

J is TRBJ1-2 and V is TRBV7-2; weak D call: TRBD1 (5 bases). Between the trimmed V and J ends, which lost 0 bases and 0 bases, there was a span of 5 bases. Germline V gene lookup returns CDR1 SGHTA and CDR2 FQGNSA. The CDR3 spans 14 residues. This chain's CDR3 is CASSLADTNYGYTF. The CDR3 nucleotides read TGTGCCAGCAGCTTAGCGGACACTAACTATGGCTACACCTTC.

This chain uses TRBV28 with TRBJ1-1, with D tentatively TRBD1 (5 bases). Germline loops: CDR1 MDHEN, CDR2 SYDVKM. Deletions cut 2 bases from V and 5 bases from J, with 15 bases between. This CDR3 region has 15 residues. CDR3 amino acids: CASSLITGLGTEAFF. Written as DNA, the CDR3 is TGTGCCAGCAGTTTAATTACAGGATTAGGAACTGAAGCTTTCTTT.

The V gene is TRBV10-3, the J gene TRBJ2-1; D not certain. V was trimmed by 11 bases and J by 5 bases, leaving 4 bases between them. CDR1 and CDR2 (germline): ENHRY, SYGVKD. CDR3 size: 9 residues. The CDR3 loop reads CAFHNEQFF. The CDR3 DNA reads as TGTGCCTTCCACAATGAGCAGTTCTTC.